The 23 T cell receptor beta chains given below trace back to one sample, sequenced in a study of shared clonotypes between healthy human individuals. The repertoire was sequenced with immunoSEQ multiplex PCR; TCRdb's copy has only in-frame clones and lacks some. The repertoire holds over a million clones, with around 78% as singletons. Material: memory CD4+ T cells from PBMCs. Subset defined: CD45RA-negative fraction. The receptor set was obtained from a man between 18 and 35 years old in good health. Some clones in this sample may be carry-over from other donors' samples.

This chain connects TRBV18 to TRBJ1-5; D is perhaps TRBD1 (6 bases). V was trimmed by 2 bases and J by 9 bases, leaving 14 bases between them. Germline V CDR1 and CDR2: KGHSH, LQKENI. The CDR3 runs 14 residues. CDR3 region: CASSPGQSLAPQHF. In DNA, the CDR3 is TGTGCCAGCTCACCAGGACAGAGCCTAGCGCCCCAGCATTTT.

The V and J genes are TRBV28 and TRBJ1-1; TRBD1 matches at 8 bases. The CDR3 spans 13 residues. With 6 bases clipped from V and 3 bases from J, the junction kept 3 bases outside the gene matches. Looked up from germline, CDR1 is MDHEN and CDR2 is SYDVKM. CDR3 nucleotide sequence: TGTGCCAGCAGACTGACAGGGGACACTGAAGCTTTCTTT. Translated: CASRLTGDTEAFF. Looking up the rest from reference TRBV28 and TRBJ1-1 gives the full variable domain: DVKVTQSSRYLVKRTGEKVFLECVQDMDHENMFWYRQDPGLGLRLIYFSYDVKMKEKGDIPEGYSVSREKKERFSLILESASTNQTSMYLCASRLTGDTEAFFGQGTRLTVV.

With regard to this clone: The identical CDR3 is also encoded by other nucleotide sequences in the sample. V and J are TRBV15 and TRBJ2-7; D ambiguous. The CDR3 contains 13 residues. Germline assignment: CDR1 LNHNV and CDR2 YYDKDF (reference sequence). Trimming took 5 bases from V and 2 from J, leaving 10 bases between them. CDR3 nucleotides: TGTGCCACCAGCCGGTCGACACCCTACGAGCAGTACTTC. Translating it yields CATSRSTPYEQYF. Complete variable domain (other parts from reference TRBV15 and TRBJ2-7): DAMVIQNPRYQVTQFGKPVTLSCSQTLNHNVMYWYQQKSSQAPKLLFHYYDKDFNNEADTPDNFQSRRPNTSFCFLDIRSPGLGDTAMYLCATSRSTPYEQYFGPGTRLTVT.

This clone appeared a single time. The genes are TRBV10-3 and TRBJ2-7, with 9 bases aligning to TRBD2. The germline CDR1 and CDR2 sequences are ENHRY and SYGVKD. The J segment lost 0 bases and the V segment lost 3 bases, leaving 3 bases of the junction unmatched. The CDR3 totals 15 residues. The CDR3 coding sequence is TGTGCCATCAGTGAAGGCGGGAGGGCCTCCTACGAGCAGTACTTC. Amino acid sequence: CAISEGGRASYEQYF.

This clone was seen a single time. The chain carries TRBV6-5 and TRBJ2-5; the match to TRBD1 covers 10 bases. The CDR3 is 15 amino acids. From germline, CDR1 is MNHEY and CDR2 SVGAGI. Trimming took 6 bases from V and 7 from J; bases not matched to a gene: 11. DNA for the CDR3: TGTGCCAGCAGCCCGGGACAGGGGCCGCCCGGGACCCAGTACTTC. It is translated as CASSPGQGPPGTQYF.

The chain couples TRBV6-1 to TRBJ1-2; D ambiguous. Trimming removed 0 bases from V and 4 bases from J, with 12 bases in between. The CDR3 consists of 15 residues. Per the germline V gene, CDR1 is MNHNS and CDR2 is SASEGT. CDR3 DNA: TGTGCCAGCAGTGAAGCGTCGGCCAACTCCTATGGCTACACCTTC. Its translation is CASSEASANSYGYTF.

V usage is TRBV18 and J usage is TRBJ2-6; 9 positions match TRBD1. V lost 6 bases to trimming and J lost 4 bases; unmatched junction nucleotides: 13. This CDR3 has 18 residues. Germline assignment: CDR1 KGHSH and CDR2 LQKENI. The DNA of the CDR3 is TGTGCCAGCTCCCCCGCGGGACAGGGAATTGTCGGGGCCAACGTCCTGACTTTC. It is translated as CASSPAGQGIVGANVLTF.

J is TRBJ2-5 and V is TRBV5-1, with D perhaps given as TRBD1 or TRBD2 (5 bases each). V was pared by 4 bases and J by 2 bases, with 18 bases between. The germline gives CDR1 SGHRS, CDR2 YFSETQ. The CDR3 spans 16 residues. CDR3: CASSTNPGTKQETQYF. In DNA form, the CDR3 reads TGCGCCAGCAGCACCAACCCAGGGACCAAACAAGAGACCCAGTACTTC.

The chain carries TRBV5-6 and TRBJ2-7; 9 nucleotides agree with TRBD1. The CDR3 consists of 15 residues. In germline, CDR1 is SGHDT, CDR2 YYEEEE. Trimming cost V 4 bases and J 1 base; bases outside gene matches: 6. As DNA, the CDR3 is TGTGCCAGCAGCGCCCCCGGGACAGGGTCCTACGAGCAGTACTTC. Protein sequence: CASSAPGTGSYEQYF.

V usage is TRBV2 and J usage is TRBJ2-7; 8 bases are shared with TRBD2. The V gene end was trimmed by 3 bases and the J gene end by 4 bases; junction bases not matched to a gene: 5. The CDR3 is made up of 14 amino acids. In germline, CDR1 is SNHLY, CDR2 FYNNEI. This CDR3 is CASSEAGRVYEQYF. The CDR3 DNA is TGTGCCAGCAGTGAGGCCGGGAGGGTTTACGAGCAGTACTTC. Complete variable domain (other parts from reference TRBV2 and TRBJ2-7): EPEVTQTPSHQVTQMGQEVILRCVPISNHLYFYWYRQILGQKVEFLVSFYNNEISEKSEIFDDQFSVERPDGSNFTLKIRSTKLEDSAMYFCASSEAGRVYEQYFGPGTRLTVT.

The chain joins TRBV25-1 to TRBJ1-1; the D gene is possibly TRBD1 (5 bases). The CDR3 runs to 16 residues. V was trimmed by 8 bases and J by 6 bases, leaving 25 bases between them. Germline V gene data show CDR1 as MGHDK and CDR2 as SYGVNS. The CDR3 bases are TGTGCCAGCTGGGGGGGAGTGGGCTCCTTGGGCTCTGAAGCTTTCTTT. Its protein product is CASWGGVGSLGSEAFF.

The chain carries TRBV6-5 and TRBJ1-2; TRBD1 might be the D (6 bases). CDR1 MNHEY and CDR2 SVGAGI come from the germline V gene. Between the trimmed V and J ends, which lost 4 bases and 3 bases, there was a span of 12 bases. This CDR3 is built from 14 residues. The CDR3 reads CASSFGGAYYGYTF. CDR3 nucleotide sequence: TGTGCCAGCAGTTTTGGGGGCGCCTACTATGGCTACACCTTC.

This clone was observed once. The CDR3 coding sequence is TGTGCAAGTCGCTTAGGCCTTCCGGGGTACGAGCAGTACTTC. It specifies CASRLGLPGYEQYF. The genes are TRBV12-2 and TRBJ2-7; the table's D call, TRBD2, was not checked against the DNA. TRBV12-2 counts as a pseudogene. The CDR3 length is 14 residues.

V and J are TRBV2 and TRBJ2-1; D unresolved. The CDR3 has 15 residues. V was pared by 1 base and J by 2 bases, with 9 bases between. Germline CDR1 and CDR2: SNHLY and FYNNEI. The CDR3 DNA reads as TGTGCCAGCAGTGAAGGGGCAGTAACCTACAATGAGCAGTTCTTC. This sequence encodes CASSEGAVTYNEQFF.

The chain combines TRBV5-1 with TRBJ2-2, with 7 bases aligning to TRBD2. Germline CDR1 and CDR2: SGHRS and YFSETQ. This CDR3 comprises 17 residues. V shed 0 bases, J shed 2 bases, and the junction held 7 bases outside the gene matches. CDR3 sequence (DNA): TGCGCCAGCAGCTTGGGGTCGCTAGCGGAAAACACCGGGGAGCTGTTTTTT. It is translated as CASSLGSLAENTGELFF.

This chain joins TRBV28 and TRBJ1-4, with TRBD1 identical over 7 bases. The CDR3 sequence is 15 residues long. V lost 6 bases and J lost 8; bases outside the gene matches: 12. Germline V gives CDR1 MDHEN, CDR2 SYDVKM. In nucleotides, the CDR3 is TGTGCCAGCAGACTCTGGACAGGATCCGACGAAAAACTGTTTTTT. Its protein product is CASRLWTGSDEKLFF.

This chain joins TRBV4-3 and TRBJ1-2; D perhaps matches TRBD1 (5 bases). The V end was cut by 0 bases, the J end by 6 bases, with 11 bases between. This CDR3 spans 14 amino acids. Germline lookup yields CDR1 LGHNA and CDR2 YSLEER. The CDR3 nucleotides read TGCGCCAGCAGCCAAGATGGGGGTATTCATGGCTACACCTTC. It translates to CASSQDGGIHGYTF.

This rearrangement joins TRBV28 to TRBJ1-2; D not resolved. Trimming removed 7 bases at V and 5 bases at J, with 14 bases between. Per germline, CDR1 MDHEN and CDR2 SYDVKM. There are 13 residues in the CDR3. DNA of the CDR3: TGTGCCAGCACCTTTGAGGGATTATATGGCTACACCTTC. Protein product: CASTFEGLYGYTF.

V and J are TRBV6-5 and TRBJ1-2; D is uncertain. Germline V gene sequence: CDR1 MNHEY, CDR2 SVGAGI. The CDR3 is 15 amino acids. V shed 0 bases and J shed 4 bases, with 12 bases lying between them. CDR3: CASSYSPAQTYGYTF. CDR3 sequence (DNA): TGTGCCAGCAGTTACTCCCCGGCACAGACCTATGGCTACACCTTC.

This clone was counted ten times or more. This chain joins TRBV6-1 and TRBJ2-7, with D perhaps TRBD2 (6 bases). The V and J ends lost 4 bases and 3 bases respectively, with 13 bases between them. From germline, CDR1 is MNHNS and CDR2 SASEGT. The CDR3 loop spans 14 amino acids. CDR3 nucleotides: TGTGCCAGCAGTGGGGCTAGCGCAAACTACGAGCAGTACTTC. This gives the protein CASSGASANYEQYF.

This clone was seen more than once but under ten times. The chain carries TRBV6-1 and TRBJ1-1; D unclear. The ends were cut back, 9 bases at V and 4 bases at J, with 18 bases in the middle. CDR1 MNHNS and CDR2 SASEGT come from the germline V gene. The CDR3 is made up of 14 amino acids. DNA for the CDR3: TGTGCCAGTCCCCAATCCCCAGGAATCACTGAAGCTTTCTTT. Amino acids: CASPQSPGITEAFF.

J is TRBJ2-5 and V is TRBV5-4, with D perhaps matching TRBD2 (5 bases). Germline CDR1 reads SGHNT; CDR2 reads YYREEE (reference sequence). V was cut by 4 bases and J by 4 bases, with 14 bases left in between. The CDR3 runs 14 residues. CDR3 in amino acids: CASSPDGGRETQYF. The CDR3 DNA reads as TGTGCCAGCAGCCCGGATGGAGGCAGAGAGACCCAGTACTTC.

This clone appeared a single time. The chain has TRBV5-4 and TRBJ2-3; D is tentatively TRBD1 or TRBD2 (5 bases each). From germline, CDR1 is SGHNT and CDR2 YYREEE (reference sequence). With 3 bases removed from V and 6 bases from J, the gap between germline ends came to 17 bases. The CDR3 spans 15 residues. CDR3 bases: TGTGCCAGCAGCTGGGGGAGCGGTGGAGTGGATACGCAGTATTTT. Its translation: CASSWGSGGVDTQYF.